These 20 T cell receptor beta chains were sequenced from one sample in a study of blood T cell repertoires in COVID-19. Method: immunoSEQ multiplex PCR; TCRdb's copy keeps in-frame clones and lacks some. The sample shows about 160,000 clones, approximately 85% of them seen only once. Sequenced input: peripheral blood. These receptors were obtained from a man in his forties with acute or convalescent COVID-19.

The genes are TRBV5-4 and TRBJ2-3, with TRBD1 matching over 8 bases. The CDR3 has 16 residues. V dropped 3 bases and J dropped 4; count of bases not matched to a gene: 10. Germline V gene lookup returns CDR1 SGHNT and CDR2 YYREEE (reference sequence). The CDR3 region is CASSSGGTGPSDTQYF. The CDR3, as DNA: TGTGCCAGCAGCTCAGGAGGGACAGGTCCATCAGATACGCAGTATTTT.

This rearrangement joins TRBV7-6 to TRBJ2-3; 8 positions agree with TRBD2. J lost 6 bases, V lost 3 bases, and 5 bases had no gene match. The CDR3 has 14 amino acids. Germline values: CDR1 SGHVS, CDR2 FNYEAQ. The DNA of the CDR3 is TGTGCCAGCAGCTTTTTCGGGGGGGCTGATACGCAGTATTTT. Its translation: CASSFFGGADTQYF.

The DNA of the CDR3 is TGTGCCAGCAGCTTAGGGAGGGGAGGAACCCATAATGAAAAACTGTTTTTT. Residues: CASSLGRGGTHNEKLFF. The J gene is TRBJ1-4, the V gene TRBV11-2; possible D gene TRBD1, 5 bases. Between the trimmed V and J ends, which lost 1 base and 4 bases, there was a span of 16 bases. The CDR3 covers 17 residues. The germline CDR1 and CDR2 sequences are SGHAT and FQNNGV.

The V and J genes are TRBV5-1 and TRBJ2-5; 7 nucleotides align to TRBD1. CDR1 is SGHRS, CDR2 YFSETQ, per germline. With V trimmed by 3 bases and J by 2 bases, 7 bases remained unmatched. CDR3 length: 15 residues. CDR3 in DNA: TGCGCCAGCAGCTCCTGGGGACAGTCACAAGAGACCCAGTACTTC. Residues: CASSSWGQSQETQYF.

The chain recombines TRBV11-2 with TRBJ2-7; no definite D call. V lost 5 bases and J 7 bases, leaving 6 bases between the germline ends. The CDR3 length is 10 residues. The V gene's germline CDR1 is SGHAT and CDR2 FQNNGV. The DNA of the CDR3 is TGTGCCAGCAGCGCCGGGGAGCAGTACTTC. Residues: CASSAGEQYF.

This sequence joins TRBV29-1 and TRBJ2-3; the match to TRBD2 covers 7 bases. In germline, CDR1 is SQVTM, CDR2 ANQGSEA. The CDR3 loop spans 14 amino acids. V gave up 3 bases and J gave up 3 bases; unmatched junction bases: 6. The DNA for the CDR3 is TGCAGCGTTGATTCTCCGCGGGGGACAGATACGCAGTATTTT. It encodes CSVDSPRGTDTQYF.

The chain is built from TRBV3-1 (or the pseudogene TRBV3-2) and TRBJ1-1; D might be TRBD1 (5 bases). V lost 1 base to trimming and J lost 6 bases, with 12 bases between them. Germline CDR1 reads LGHDT; CDR2 reads YNNKEL (reference sequence). This CDR3 has 14 amino acids. The CDR3: CASSQAAGRSEAFF. The CDR3 coding sequence is TGTGCCAGCAGCCAAGCGGCAGGGAGGTCTGAAGCTTTCTTT.

The rearrangement joins TRBV24-1 to TRBJ1-2; D is possibly TRBD1 (6 bases). Trimming pared 5 bases from V and 5 bases from J, leaving 11 bases between. This CDR3 has 13 residues. Germline V gene data show CDR1 as KGHDR and CDR2 as SFDVKD. CDR3 coding DNA: TGTGCCACCAGTGTGGGACACGCTTATGGCTACACCTTC. This sequence encodes CATSVGHAYGYTF.

The chain combines TRBV18 with TRBJ2-7; 9 nucleotides match TRBD1. CDR3 size: 14 residues. Germline V lookup: CDR1 KGHSH, CDR2 LQKENI. V lost 3 bases and J lost 4; bases outside the gene matches: 4. The CDR3 reads CASSPRTGEYEQYF. The CDR3 nucleotides read TGTGCCAGCTCACCTCGGACAGGGGAGTACGAGCAGTACTTC.

This chain links TRBV7-2 with TRBJ2-3; 7 bases are shared with TRBD1. The CDR3 loop spans 16 amino acids. Germline trimming cut 5 bases from V and 1 base from J; bases unmatched to any gene: 9. Germline lookup yields CDR1 SGHTA and CDR2 FQGNSA. DNA for the CDR3: TGTGCCAGCAGCCTGGGAGTGAGGGGGCGCACAGATACGCAGTATTTT. This translates into CASSLGVRGRTDTQYF.

This chain links TRBV11-2 with TRBJ1-1; D not resolved. This CDR3 contains 16 residues. The V gene lost 5 bases and the J gene lost 5 bases, with 21 bases spanning the gap. Germline assignment: CDR1 SGHAT and CDR2 FQNNGV. The CDR3 spells CASSLRSVGGQTEAFF. The CDR3 DNA reads TGTGCCAGCAGCCTAAGGTCGGTGGGAGGTCAGACTGAAGCTTTCTTT.

The chain employs TRBV24-1 and TRBJ2-1; TRBD1 aligns across 11 bases. Germline-derived CDR1 and CDR2 are KGHDR and SFDVKD. V was pared by 4 bases and J by 7 bases, with 11 bases of the junction left unmatched. This CDR3 comprises 17 residues. Here the CDR3 reads CATSDQLPGQGGNEQFF. CDR3 bases: TGTGCCACCAGTGACCAACTACCGGGACAGGGGGGGAATGAGCAGTTCTTC.

This clone was observed a handful of times. This chain uses TRBV5-1 with TRBJ1-1; 10 bases align to TRBD1. Losses at the gene ends were 1 base for V and 4 bases for J; bases not matched to a gene: 4. CDR3 length equals 15 residues. CDR1 is SGHRS and CDR2 is YFSETQ in the germline V gene. The chain's CDR3 is CASSLTGQGLTEAFF. CDR3 in DNA: TGCGCCAGCAGCTTGACGGGACAGGGGCTCACTGAAGCTTTCTTT.

The chain combines TRBV12-3 or TRBV12-4 with TRBJ1-4; D is ambiguous. The length of the CDR3 is 13 residues. V was pared by 7 bases and J by 5 bases, with 11 bases between. The CDR3 loop reads CASTRGLNEKLFF. The CDR3 bases are TGTGCCAGCACCCGAGGTTTGAATGAAAAACTGTTTTTT.

The chain combines TRBV2 with TRBJ1-1; perhaps TRBD1 as D (6 bases). In germline, CDR1 is SNHLY, CDR2 FYNNEI. The length of the CDR3 is 15 residues. V gave up 8 bases and J gave up 0 bases, with 16 bases separating them. For the CDR3, the DNA is TGTGCCAGCGTAGGTGATGGGGGCCTGAACACTGAAGCTTTCTTT. Encoded protein: CASVGDGGLNTEAFF.

The chain couples TRBV27 to TRBJ1-5; unclear D gene. The V gene's germline CDR1 is MNHEY and CDR2 SMNVEV (reference sequence). Between the trimmed V and J ends, which lost 3 bases and 3 bases, there was a span of 6 bases. The length of the CDR3 is 13 residues. DNA of the CDR3: TGTGCCAGCAGTTTTTTGGCCAATCAGCCCCAGCATTTT. It codes for CASSFLANQPQHF.

The genes are TRBV2 and TRBJ2-2, with D hard to call. Trimming shortened V by 3 bases and J by 2 bases, and 10 bases separated the two germline ends. The CDR3 sequence is 15 residues long. Germline V gives CDR1 SNHLY, CDR2 FYNNEI. Here the CDR3 DNA reads TGTGCCAGCAGTGACTCCTTAGTAAACACCGGGGAGCTGTTTTTT. Its translation: CASSDSLVNTGELFF.

The J gene is TRBJ1-3, the V gene TRBV3-1 (or the pseudogene TRBV3-2); D gene ambiguous. CDR1 and CDR2 from the germline V gene are LGHDT and YNNKEL (reference sequence). The CDR3 totals 14 residues. Trimming stripped 6 bases from V and 0 bases from J, with 9 bases between. The CDR3 sequence: CASRTAASGNTIYF. CDR3 DNA sequence: TGTGCCAGCAGAACAGCCGCCTCTGGAAACACCATATATTTT.

This clone was detected a few times. The V call is TRBV28, the J call TRBJ1-2, with D perhaps matching TRBD1 (5 bases). V shed 5 bases and J shed 4 bases, with 17 bases lying between them. Germline V CDR1 and CDR2: MDHEN, SYDVKM. The CDR3 covers 15 residues. This CDR3 is CASSLPGTLGYGYTF. CDR3 nucleotides: TGTGCCAGCAGTCTCCCCGGGACTCTGGGCTATGGCTACACCTTC.

V is TRBV12-3 or TRBV12-4 and J is TRBJ1-5; tentative D call: TRBD1 (6 bases). Trimming shortened V by 6 bases and J by 9 bases, and 12 bases separated the two germline ends. This CDR3 is built from 12 residues. This chain's CDR3 is CASRTGFGPQHF. The CDR3 DNA is TGTGCCAGCAGAACAGGGTTTGGGCCCCAGCATTTT.